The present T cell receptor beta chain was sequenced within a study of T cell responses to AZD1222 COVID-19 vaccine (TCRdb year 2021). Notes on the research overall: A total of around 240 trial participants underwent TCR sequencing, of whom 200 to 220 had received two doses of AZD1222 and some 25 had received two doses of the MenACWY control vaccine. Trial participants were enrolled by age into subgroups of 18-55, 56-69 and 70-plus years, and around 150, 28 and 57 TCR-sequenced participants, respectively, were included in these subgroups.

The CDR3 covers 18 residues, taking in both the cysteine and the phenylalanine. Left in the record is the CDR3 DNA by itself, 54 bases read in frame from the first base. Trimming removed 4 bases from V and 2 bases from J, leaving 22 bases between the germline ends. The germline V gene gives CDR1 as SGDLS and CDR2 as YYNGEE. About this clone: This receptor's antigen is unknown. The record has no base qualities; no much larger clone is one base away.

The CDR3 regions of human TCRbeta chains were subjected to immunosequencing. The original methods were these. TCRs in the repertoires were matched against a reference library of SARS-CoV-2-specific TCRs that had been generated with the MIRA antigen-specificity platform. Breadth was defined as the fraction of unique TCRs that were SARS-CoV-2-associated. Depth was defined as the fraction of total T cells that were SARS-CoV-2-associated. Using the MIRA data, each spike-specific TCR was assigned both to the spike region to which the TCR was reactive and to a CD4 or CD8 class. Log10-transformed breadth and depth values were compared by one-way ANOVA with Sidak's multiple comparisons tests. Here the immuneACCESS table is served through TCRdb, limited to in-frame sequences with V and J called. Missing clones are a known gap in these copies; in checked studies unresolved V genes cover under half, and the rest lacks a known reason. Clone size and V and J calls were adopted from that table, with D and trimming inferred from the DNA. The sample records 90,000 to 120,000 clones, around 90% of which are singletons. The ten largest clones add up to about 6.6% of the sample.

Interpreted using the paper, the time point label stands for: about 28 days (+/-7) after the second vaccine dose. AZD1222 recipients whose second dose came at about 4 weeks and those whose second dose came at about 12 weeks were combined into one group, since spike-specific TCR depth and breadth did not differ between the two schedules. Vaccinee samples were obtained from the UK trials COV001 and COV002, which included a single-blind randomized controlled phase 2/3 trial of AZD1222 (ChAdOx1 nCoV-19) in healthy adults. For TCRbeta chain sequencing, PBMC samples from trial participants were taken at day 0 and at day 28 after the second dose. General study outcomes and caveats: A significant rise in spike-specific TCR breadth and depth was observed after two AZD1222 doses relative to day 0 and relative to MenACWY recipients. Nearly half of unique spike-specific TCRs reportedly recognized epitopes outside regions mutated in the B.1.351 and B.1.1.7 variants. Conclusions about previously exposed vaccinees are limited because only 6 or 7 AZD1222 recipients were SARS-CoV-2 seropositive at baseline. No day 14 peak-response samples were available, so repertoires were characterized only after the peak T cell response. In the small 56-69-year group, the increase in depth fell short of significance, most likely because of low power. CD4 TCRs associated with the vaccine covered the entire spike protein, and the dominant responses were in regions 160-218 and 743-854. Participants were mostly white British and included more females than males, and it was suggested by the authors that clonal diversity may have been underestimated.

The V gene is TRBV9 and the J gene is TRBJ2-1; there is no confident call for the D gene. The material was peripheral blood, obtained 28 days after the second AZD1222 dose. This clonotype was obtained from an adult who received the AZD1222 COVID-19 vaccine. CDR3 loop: CASSKNSPRSPTYNEQFF. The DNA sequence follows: TGTGCCAGCAGCAAAAACAGCCCACGAAGTCCTACCTACAATGAGCAGTTCTTC.